Detailed here is one TCR beta chain. The sample comes from a study of blood T cell repertoires in COVID-19. In the original processing: Estimation of nucleated cell counts relied on the amplification of reference gene primers. Sequencing used immunoSEQ multiplex PCR; TCRdb keeps in-frame clones, though not all of them. V, J and clone size reflect that table, while D and trimming were determined from the DNA. The sample lists about 93,000 clones, roughly 80% occurring once. Germline CDR1 and CDR2: GTSNPN and SVGIG (reference sequence). V lost 3 bases and J 5 bases, leaving 10 bases between the germline ends. CDR3 size: 12 residues.

The clonotype originates from a human donor in a cohort sampled during active COVID-19. The genes are TRBV30 and TRBJ1-1, with D maybe TRBD1 (6 bases). The sample was peripheral blood. CDR3 coding DNA: TGTGCCTGGAGCGAAAGGGGGACTGAAGCTTTCTTT. This codes for CAWSERGTEAFF.